One and the same sample provided the 22 T cell receptor beta chains below, sequenced in a study of blood T cell repertoires in COVID-19. Profiled with immunoSEQ multiplex PCR; TCRdb holds only in-frame clones, not every one. The sample lists 250,000 to 300,000 clones, 80% to 90% occurring once. Sequences were obtained from peripheral blood. Receptors were obtained from an elderly man with acute or convalescent COVID-19.

The V call is TRBV9, the J call TRBJ2-1, with D possibly TRBD2 on 5 matching bases. The germline V gene has CDR1 SGDLS and CDR2 YYNGEE. The CDR3 consists of 14 residues. The V gene lost 0 bases and the J gene lost 8 bases, with 12 bases spanning the gap. The CDR3, as DNA: TGTGCCAGCAGCGTAGGGAACGGGATATATGAGCAGTTCTTC. Its protein product is CASSVGNGIYEQFF.

The rearrangement uses TRBV11-2 and TRBJ2-7, with 7 positions matching TRBD2. From germline, CDR1 is SGHAT and CDR2 FQNNGV. Trimming took 5 bases from V and 7 from J; bases not matched to a gene: 2. This CDR3 region has 11 residues. CDR3 in DNA: TGTGCCAGCAGCCCCGGGGGGGAGCAGTACTTC. This sequence encodes CASSPGGEQYF.

The genes are TRBV7-9 and TRBJ2-2; 10 nucleotides agree with TRBD1. Germline V CDR1 and CDR2: SEHNR, FQNEAQ (reference sequence). Trimming at V came to 5 bases and at J to 5 bases, leaving 5 bases not matched to a gene. There are 15 residues in the CDR3. The CDR3 loop is CASSRGTGDTGELFF. In nucleotides, the CDR3 is TGTGCCAGCAGCCGGGGGACAGGGGATACCGGGGAGCTGTTTTTT.

This clone was seen once. The V call is TRBV5-6, the J call TRBJ2-7; possible D gene TRBD2, 6 bases. The CDR3 covers 13 residues. Looked up from germline, CDR1 is SGHDT and CDR2 is YYEEEE. V lost 1 base, J lost 9 bases, and 14 bases lay in between. The CDR3 region has the DNA TGTGCCAGCAGCTTGCGGGAGACCGCCGGGCAGTACTTC. Protein product: CASSLRETAGQYF.

The chain has TRBV11-2 and TRBJ2-5; D might be TRBD1 (6 bases). Trimming took off 5 bases at V and 3 bases at J, with 16 bases between the two ends. The CDR3 totals 15 residues. Germline V gene data show CDR1 as SGHAT and CDR2 as FQNNGV. CDR3: CASSLLNRAKETQYF. The CDR3, as DNA: TGTGCCAGCAGCCTATTAAACAGGGCGAAAGAGACCCAGTACTTC.

This chain joins TRBV3-1 (or the pseudogene TRBV3-2) and TRBJ2-2; the match to TRBD1 covers 7 bases. Germline V gene lookup returns CDR1 LGHDT and CDR2 YNNKEL (reference sequence). The CDR3 covers 13 residues. Trimming took 7 bases from V and 6 from J; bases not matched to a gene: 5. CDR3 sequence: CASTITGAGELFF. The DNA for the CDR3 is TGTGCCAGCACTATTACAGGGGCCGGGGAGCTGTTTTTT.

This chain uses TRBV13 with TRBJ1-1; D call uncertain. The CDR3 length is 17 residues. Germline V gives CDR1 PRHDT, CDR2 FYEKMQ (reference sequence). The V gene lost 2 bases and the J gene lost 1 base, with 17 bases spanning the gap. This chain's CDR3 is CASSLSTGRSENTEAFF. Here the CDR3 DNA reads TGTGCCAGCAGCTTAAGTACCGGGAGGTCGGAGAACACTGAAGCTTTCTTT.

Regarding this clone: In the same sample, other DNA sequences code for this CDR3. The chain carries TRBV28 and TRBJ2-7; D remains ambiguous. From germline, CDR1 is MDHEN and CDR2 SYDVKM. Trimming left V 7 bases short and J 3 bases short, with 7 bases between. CDR3 length equals 11 residues. The CDR3 reads CASTSDYEQYF. The CDR3 region has the DNA TGTGCCAGCACTAGTGACTACGAGCAGTACTTC.

The chain has TRBV5-1 and TRBJ1-2; D is undetermined. CDR3 size: 13 residues. The V and J ends lost 1 base and 8 bases respectively, with 12 bases between them. CDR1 and CDR2 (germline): SGHRS, YFSETQ. The CDR3 protein is CASSLTVFNGYTF. For the CDR3, the DNA is TGCGCCAGCAGCTTGACGGTCTTCAACGGCTACACCTTC.

Concerning this clone itself: Other DNA sequences of this sample code for an identical CDR3. J is TRBJ2-2 and V is TRBV27; 7 nucleotides align to TRBD1. The length of the CDR3 is 14 residues. Germline V gene lookup returns CDR1 MNHEY and CDR2 SMNVEV (reference sequence). With 5 bases clipped from V and 6 bases from J, the junction kept 6 bases outside the gene matches. DNA for the CDR3: TGTGCCAGCAGTACCGGGACAGCTGCCGGGGAGCTGTTTTTT. This translates into CASSTGTAAGELFF.

This clone was seen only a few times. The V and J genes are TRBV20-1 and TRBJ1-1; 7 bases match TRBD1. CDR3 length: 11 residues. Trimming at V came to 5 bases and at J to 6 bases, leaving 3 bases not matched to a gene. In germline, CDR1 is DFQATT, CDR2 SNEGSKA (reference sequence). The CDR3 spells CSASGTAEAFF. The CDR3 DNA reads TGCAGTGCTTCCGGGACAGCTGAAGCTTTCTTT.

The V call is TRBV5-1, the J call TRBJ2-3; 8 nucleotides line up with TRBD2. CDR1 is SGHRS and CDR2 is YFSETQ in the germline V gene. V lost 0 bases to trimming and J lost 6 bases; unmatched junction nucleotides: 6. This CDR3 has 15 residues. The CDR3, as DNA: TGCGCCAGCAGCTTGGTTGGACTAGCCTCGGATACGCAGTATTTT. The encoded protein is CASSLVGLASDTQYF.

In its sample, this clone was seen a few times. The rearrangement links TRBV6-5 to TRBJ1-5; possibly TRBD1 for D (5 bases). V was clipped by 4 bases and J by 6 bases, with 13 bases between them. Germline CDR1 and CDR2: MNHEY and SVGAGI. This CDR3 is built from 14 residues. CDR3 in DNA: TGTGCCAGCAGTTTGGTTGGGGGGAGTCAGCCCCAGCATTTT. As protein: CASSLVGGSQPQHF.

This chain's CDR3 is CASRGQAHSPLLGEKLFF. In nucleotides, the CDR3 is TGTGCCAGCAGAGGACAGGCCCACTCGCCACTGCTAGGGGAAAAACTGTTTTTT. The chain couples TRBV2 to TRBJ1-4, with TRBD1 identical over 7 bases. After removal of 6 bases from V and 8 bases from J, the junction contained 21 bases not matched to a gene. The CDR3 runs 18 residues. The germline CDR1 and CDR2 sequences are SNHLY and FYNNEI.

The genes are TRBV5-4 and TRBJ2-1; possibly TRBD1 for D (6 bases). V shed 0 bases and J shed 2 bases, with 9 bases lying between them. The CDR3 sequence is 15 residues long. Germline lookup yields CDR1 SGHNT and CDR2 YYREEE (reference sequence). The CDR3 spells CASSLGQGTYNEQFF. The DNA of the CDR3 is TGTGCCAGCAGCTTGGGGCAGGGGACCTACAATGAGCAGTTCTTC.

The chain employs TRBV5-1 and TRBJ2-5; 9 nucleotides match TRBD1. Trimming at V came to 4 bases and at J to 5 bases, leaving 9 bases not matched to a gene. Germline CDR1 SGHRS, CDR2 YFSETQ. CDR3 length: 15 residues. The CDR3 protein is CASSTGQGLYETQYF. The CDR3 DNA is TGCGCCAGCAGCACCGGACAGGGGCTCTACGAGACCCAGTACTTC.

V is TRBV2 and J is TRBJ2-2; 8 bases map to TRBD1. The CDR3 contains 15 residues. V was clipped by 6 bases and J by 5 bases; unmatched bases: 8. Germline values: CDR1 SNHLY, CDR2 FYNNEI. Here the CDR3 reads CASSRQGMGTGELFF. The CDR3 nucleotides are TGTGCCAGCAGCCGACAGGGGATGGGGACCGGGGAGCTGTTTTTT.

The V call is TRBV3-1 (or the pseudogene TRBV3-2), the J call TRBJ2-1; the match to TRBD2 covers 16 bases. Germline V CDR1 and CDR2: LGHDT, YNNKEL (reference sequence). The CDR3 covers 18 residues. After removal of 0 bases from V and 9 bases from J, the junction contained 8 bases not matched to a gene. CDR3 in amino acids: CASSQDPGLAGGHGEQFF. The CDR3 DNA reads as TGTGCCAGCAGCCAAGATCCGGGACTAGCGGGAGGGCATGGTGAGCAGTTCTTC.

The V gene is TRBV6-5, the J gene TRBJ2-5; D is perhaps TRBD2 (6 bases). Germline CDR1 reads MNHEY; CDR2 reads SVGAGI. The CDR3 extends over 14 amino acids. Trimming took off 10 bases at V and 3 bases at J, with 18 bases between the two ends. The DNA of the CDR3 is TGTGCCACCCGATCCGGGACTTTCGAAGAGACCCAGTACTTC. It yields the protein CATRSGTFEETQYF.

This chain connects TRBV12-3 or TRBV12-4 to TRBJ2-5; D is perhaps TRBD1 (6 bases). CDR3 length: 13 amino acids. Deletions cut 7 bases from V and 5 bases from J, with 14 bases between. This CDR3 is CASTTGYRETQYF. CDR3 sequence (DNA): TGTGCCAGCACCACAGGGTATCGTGAGACCCAGTACTTC.

This chain connects TRBV10-3 to TRBJ2-7, with 7 bases matching TRBD1. J gave up 4 bases and V 3 bases, and 3 bases lay outside the gene matches. This CDR3 has 13 amino acids. Germline V gene data show CDR1 as ENHRY and CDR2 as SYGVKD. CDR3 DNA sequence: TGTGCCATCAGTGACACAGGGGCTTACGAGCAGTACTTC. Its translation: CAISDTGAYEQYF.

The chain links TRBV21-1 to TRBJ2-2; the table's D call, TRBD1, was not checked against the DNA. TRBV21-1 is a pseudogene. The CDR3 consists of 15 residues. This chain's CDR3 is CASSTPTGELGELFF. The DNA of the CDR3 is TGTGCCAGCAGCACCCCGACAGGCGAGCTAGGGGAGCTGTTTTTT.